Detailed here is one T cell receptor beta chain. Its antigen is still unknown. Base qualities are missing; no much larger clone stands one base away. Its CDR3 holds 10 amino acids, cysteine through phenylalanine. The CDR3 DNA has 30 bases and is translated from base 1. According to the germline V gene, CDR1 reads MDHEN and CDR2 reads SYDVKM. Trimming at the junction amounts to 5 bases on V and 9 bases on J, and the germline ends lie 5 bases apart. The sample comes from a study of T cell responses to AZD1222 COVID-19 vaccine (dated by TCRdb to about 2021). Notes on the research overall: TCR sequencing covered 230 or so trial participants: about 210 given two doses of AZD1222 and about 26 given two doses of MenACWY control vaccine. Trial participants were enrolled into age subgroups of 18-55, 56-69 and 70-plus years, which contained about 160, 30 and 59 TCR-sequenced participants, respectively. The study at large found these results: Reportedly, almost half of the unique spike-specific TCRs recognized epitopes lying outside the regions that are mutated in the B.1.351 and B.1.1.7 variants. Because no day 14 peak-response samples were available, repertoires were characterized only after the peak T cell response. In the small 56-69-year group, the increase in depth fell short of significance, most likely because of low power. CD4 TCRs associated with the vaccine covered the entire spike protein, and the dominant responses were in regions 160-218 and 743-854. Only a handful of AZD1222 recipients were SARS-CoV-2 seropositive at baseline, limiting conclusions about previously exposed vaccinees. Most participants were white British and females outnumbered males, and the authors suggested that clonal diversity may have been underestimated. After two AZD1222 doses, both the breadth and the depth of spike-specific TCRs were significantly higher than at day 0 and than in MenACWY recipients.

The CDR3 regions of human TCRbeta chains were analyzed by immunosequencing. In the original analysis: TCRs in the repertoires were matched against a reference library of SARS-CoV-2-specific TCRs that had been generated with the MIRA antigen-specificity platform. Breadth was defined as the fraction of unique TCRs that were SARS-CoV-2-associated. Depth was defined as the fraction of total T cells that were SARS-CoV-2-associated. Using the MIRA data, each spike-specific TCR was assigned both to the spike region to which the TCR was reactive and to a CD4 or CD8 class. Log10-transformed breadth and depth values were compared by one-way ANOVA with Sidak's multiple comparisons tests. What TCRdb holds here is the immuneACCESS table cut down to in-frame rearrangements. Part of the clones is not present; checked against another copy, under half of the missing clones reflect an unresolved V gene, and the others are unexplained. V, J and clone size are those of that table, while D and trimming were read from the DNA. The sample includes over 110,000 clones, with 85% to 90% observed a single time. 1.5% to 2% of the sample is held by the ten biggest clonotypes.

This specimen's time point label, per the study, means: about 28 days (+/-7) after the second vaccine dose. AZD1222 recipients given second doses at about 4 weeks or at about 12 weeks were pooled, since spike-specific TCR depth and breadth were not found to differ between the two schedules. Vaccinee samples were obtained from the UK trials COV001 and COV002, which included a single-blind randomized controlled phase 2/3 trial of AZD1222 (ChAdOx1 nCoV-19) in healthy adults. For TCRbeta chain sequencing, PBMC samples from trial participants were taken at day 0 and at day 28 after the second dose. This specimen consisted of peripheral blood, obtained 28 days after the second AZD1222 dose. Recombination connected TRBV28 to TRBJ2-1, with the D gene tentatively TRBD1 or TRBD2, based on 5 matching bases in each. This TCR derives from an adult who received the AZD1222 COVID-19 vaccine. The CDR3 amino acid sequence is: CASSGTEQFF. The bases read TGTGCCAGCAGTGGGACTGAGCAGTTCTTC.